The 9 T cell receptor beta chains presented below share a single source sample, sequenced in a study of identical twins. TCRdb re-called the 5' RACE reads with MiXCR, one entry per CDR3 protein. The sample shows some 760,000 distinct CDR3 sequences, 18% of them seen only once. This same sample was also part of a study on T cells expressing NK-cell markers.

Sequencing was performed on PBMCs. Receptors originate from a woman younger than 30 in good health.

The gene calls are TRBV20-1 and TRBJ2-3; 12 bases are shared with TRBD2. V shed 2 bases and J 4 bases; nucleotides not matched to a gene: 4. Germline V gene lookup returns CDR1 DFQATT and CDR2 SNEGSKA (reference sequence). CDR3 size: 15 residues. The DNA of the CDR3 is TGCAGTGCTAGACAACTAGCGGGGGGTGCAGATACGCAGTATTTT. Translation: CSARQLAGGADTQYF.

The V gene is TRBV19, the J gene TRBJ2-7; D is unclear. The V and J ends lost 3 bases and 2 bases respectively, with 14 bases between them. In germline, CDR1 is LNHDA, CDR2 SQIVND (reference sequence). The CDR3 runs 15 residues. CDR3 residues: CASSIGLGRTYEQYF. CDR3 coding DNA: TGTGCCAGTAGTATTGGGCTCGGGCGGACCTACGAGCAGTACTTC.

The rearrangement joins TRBV3-1 to TRBJ2-7; D ambiguous. The germline V gene has CDR1 LGHDT and CDR2 YNNKEL (reference sequence). V was cut by 3 bases and J by 6 bases, with 6 bases left in between. This CDR3 is built from 11 residues. CDR3 protein: CASSQASEQYF. The CDR3 DNA sequence: TGTGCCAGCAGCCAGGCCTCCGAGCAGTACTTC.

The chain employs TRBV10-2 and TRBJ2-5, with unresolved D. This CDR3 is 12 amino acids long. From germline, CDR1 is WSHSY and CDR2 SAAADI. Trimming cost V 4 bases and J 4 bases, with 7 bases left between them. Here the CDR3 DNA reads TGCGCCAGCAGTGTAGAGGTAGAGACCCAGTACTTC. The encoded protein is CASSVEVETQYF.

This clonotype was detected a few times. The rearrangement joins TRBV15 to TRBJ1-5, with D uncertain. Trimming took off 3 bases at V and 3 bases at J, with 3 bases between the two ends. Germline assignment: CDR1 LNHNV and CDR2 YYDKDF (reference sequence). The CDR3 runs to 12 residues. In DNA form, the CDR3 reads TGTGCCACCAGCAGGACCAATCAGCCCCAGCATTTT. This encodes CATSRTNQPQHF.

This rearrangement joins TRBV20-1 to TRBJ2-1; D might be TRBD1 or TRBD2, each matching 5 bases. The germline gives CDR1 DFQATT, CDR2 SNEGSKA (reference sequence). The V gene lost 6 bases and the J gene lost 2 bases, with 14 bases spanning the gap. The length of the CDR3 is 14 residues. The CDR3: CSAGASRAYNEQFF. The CDR3 nucleotides read TGCAGTGCAGGGGCTAGCCGCGCCTACAATGAGCAGTTCTTC.

The V and J genes are TRBV5-1 and TRBJ2-7; 12 positions match TRBD2. The J segment lost 4 bases and the V segment lost 2 bases, leaving 4 bases of the junction unmatched. Germline lookup yields CDR1 SGHRS and CDR2 YFSETQ. This CDR3 is 15 amino acids long. For the CDR3, the DNA is TGCGCCAGCAGCTTAGGCGGGACTAGCGGGTACGAGCAGTACTTC. Protein: CASSLGGTSGYEQYF.

J is TRBJ2-5 and V is TRBV29-1; the D is unclear. The germline V gene has CDR1 SQVTM and CDR2 ANQGSEA. The CDR3 is 11 amino acids. Between the trimmed V and J ends, which lost 6 bases and 5 bases, there was a span of 10 bases. The CDR3 DNA reads as TGCAGCGTAGCCGTCTTGGAGACCCAGTACTTC. This sequence encodes CSVAVLETQYF.

A few counts support this clonotype. The V and J genes are TRBV6-1 and TRBJ2-7; 8 bases align to TRBD1. Trimming took 4 bases from V and 4 from J; bases not matched to a gene: 3. The V gene's germline CDR1 is MNHNS and CDR2 SASEGT. The CDR3 contains 13 residues. CDR3 sequence: CASSAGQVYEQYF. CDR3 in DNA: TGTGCCAGCAGTGCGGGACAGGTGTACGAGCAGTACTTC.